This T cell receptor (beta chain) stems from a study of OX40 agonist ivuxolimab in advanced cancers. Study-wide results and caveats: Relative to CD4+, CD8+ T cells held more expanded clones on average. The authors did not determine the antigen specificity of the expanded peripheral T cells. At doses 0.1 to 3.0 mg/kg, CD4+ and CD8+ clones expanded.

The repertoire was sequenced with immunoSEQ multiplex PCR; TCRdb's copy has only in-frame clones and lacks some. This table has more than 60,000 clones, 85% to 90% appearing once. A note on this clone: What it recognizes is unknown.

This CDR3 region has 13 residues. Germline V lookup: CDR1 SGHDT, CDR2 YYEEEE. V was clipped by 4 bases and J by 6 bases; unmatched bases: 5. Researchers took blood at baseline, on cycle 4 day 1, and on cycle 7 day 1. The TCR sequence derives from an adult with an advanced solid tumor such as melanoma, head and neck, liver or kidney cancer. The J gene is TRBJ2-7, the V gene TRBV5-6, with 9 bases lining up with TRBD2. The sample here was CD4+ or CD8+ T cells sorted from blood, taken in a trial of the OX40 agonist ivuxolimab. The CDR3 region has the DNA TGTGCCAGCAGCCCCGGGACTAGCCTCGAGCAGTACTTC. This gives the protein CASSPGTSLEQYF.